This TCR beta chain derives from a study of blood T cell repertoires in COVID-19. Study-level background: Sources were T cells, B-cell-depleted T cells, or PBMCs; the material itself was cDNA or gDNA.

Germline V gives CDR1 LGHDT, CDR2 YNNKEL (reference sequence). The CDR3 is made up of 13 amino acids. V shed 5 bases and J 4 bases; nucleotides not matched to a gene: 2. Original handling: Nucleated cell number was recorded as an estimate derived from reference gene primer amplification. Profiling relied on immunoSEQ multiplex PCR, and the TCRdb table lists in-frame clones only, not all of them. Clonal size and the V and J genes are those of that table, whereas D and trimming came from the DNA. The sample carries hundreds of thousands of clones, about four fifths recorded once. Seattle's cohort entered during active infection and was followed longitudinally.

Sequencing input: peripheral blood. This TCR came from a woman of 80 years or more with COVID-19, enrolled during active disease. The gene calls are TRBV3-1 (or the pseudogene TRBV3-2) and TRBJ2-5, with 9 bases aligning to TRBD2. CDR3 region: CASSGRGGETQYF. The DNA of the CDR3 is TGTGCCAGCAGCGGGCGGGGGGGAGAGACCCAGTACTTC.